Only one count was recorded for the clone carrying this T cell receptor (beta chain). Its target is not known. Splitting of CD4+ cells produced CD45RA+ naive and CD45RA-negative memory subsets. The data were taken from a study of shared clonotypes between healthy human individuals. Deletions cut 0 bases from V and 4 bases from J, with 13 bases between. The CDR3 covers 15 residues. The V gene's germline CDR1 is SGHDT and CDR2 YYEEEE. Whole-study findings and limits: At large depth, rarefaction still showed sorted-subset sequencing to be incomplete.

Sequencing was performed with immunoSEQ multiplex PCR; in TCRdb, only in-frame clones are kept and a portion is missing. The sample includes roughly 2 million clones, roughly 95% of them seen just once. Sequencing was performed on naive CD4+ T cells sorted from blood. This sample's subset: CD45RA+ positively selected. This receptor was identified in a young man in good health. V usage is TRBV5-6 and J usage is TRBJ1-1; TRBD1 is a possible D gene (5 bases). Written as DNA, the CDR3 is TGTGCCAGCAGCTTGGTAGGGACCCAAGGCACTGAAGCTTTCTTT. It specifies CASSLVGTQGTEAFF.